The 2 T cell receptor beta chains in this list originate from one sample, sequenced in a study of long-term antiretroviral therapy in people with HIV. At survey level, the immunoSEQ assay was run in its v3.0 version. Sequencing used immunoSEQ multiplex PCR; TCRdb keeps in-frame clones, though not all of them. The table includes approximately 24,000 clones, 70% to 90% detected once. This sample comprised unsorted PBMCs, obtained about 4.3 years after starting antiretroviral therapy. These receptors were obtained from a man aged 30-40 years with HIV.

CDR3 sequence reads: CASSQDRGPGETQYF. The DNA for the CDR3 is TGCGCCAGCAGCCAAGATAGGGGGCCGGGAGAGACCCAGTACTTC. This rearrangement joins TRBV4-3 to TRBJ2-5; 7 nucleotides agree with TRBD1. The V segment lost 0 bases and the J segment 4 bases; nucleotides outside the gene matches: 5. The CDR3 runs 15 residues. Germline V gene sequence: CDR1 LGHNA, CDR2 YSLEER.

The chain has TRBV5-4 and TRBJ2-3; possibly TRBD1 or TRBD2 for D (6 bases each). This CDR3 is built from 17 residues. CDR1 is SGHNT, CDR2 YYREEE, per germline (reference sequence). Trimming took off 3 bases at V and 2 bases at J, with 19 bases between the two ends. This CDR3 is CASSWGEGGGDTDTQYF. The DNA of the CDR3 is TGTGCCAGCAGCTGGGGCGAGGGGGGCGGAGACACAGATACGCAGTATTTT.